This record concerns one TCR beta chain sequence. Antigen specificity is unknown. The data were obtained in a study of cytomegalovirus exposure and HLA in healthy donors. Study details: It was reported in a later analysis that the roughly 120 validation repertoires used the same platform as the approximately 690 first-cohort repertoires. Notes on the study in general: The study designated roughly 160 TCR beta chains cytomegalovirus-associated. Rare TCR sequences predominated, though certain public TCRs were found in many donors.

Donors came from a validation cohort of 90 to 150 subjects, distinct from the first 666-subject cohort. The protocol was immunoSEQ multiplex PCR, while the TCRdb copy is restricted to in-frame clones and leaves out a portion. The sample has approximately 170,000 clones, approximately 88% seen once; the top ten hold roughly 10%. V trimming: 4 bases; J trimming: 10 bases; junction bases outside the gene matches: 13. This CDR3 has 14 amino acids. Germline V CDR1 and CDR2: GTSNPN, SVGIG (reference sequence). This clonotype was sampled from a man aged 25-45 years in good health and CMV-seropositive. The J gene is TRBJ2-1, the V gene TRBV30; 7 positions match TRBD1. The sample taken for sequencing was PBMCs. The CDR3 sequence is CAWTPANRGREQFF. The CDR3 nucleotides are TGTGCCTGGACCCCAGCGAACAGGGGCCGGGAGCAGTTCTTC.